This entry concerns a single TCR beta chain. V was cut by 5 bases and J by 2 bases, with 10 bases left in between. The CDR3 is 14 amino acids. Germline CDR1 is SEHNR and CDR2 is FQNEAQ (reference sequence). The data originate from a study of T cells in Graves' hyperthyroidism and ophthalmopathy. What was amplified from RNA transcripts were TCR beta CDR3 regions. In the first-round RT-PCR of the TCR CDR3, the HTBI primer set was used. MiXCR was run by TCRdb on the multiplex PCR reads, yielding one entry per CDR3 protein. The data hold hundreds of thousands of distinct CDR3 sequences, with around a sixth observed a single time.

Material for sequencing was blood. This receptor was identified in a woman aged 45-59 years with Graves' hyperthyroidism that later progressed to Graves' ophthalmopathy. V gene TRBV7-9 combines with J gene TRBJ1-3; D gene unclear. DNA of the CDR3: TGTGCCAGCAGCACCCGGAGGGCTGGAAACACCATATATTTT. Protein product: CASSTRRAGNTIYF.